Here is one T cell receptor (beta chain) with its context. The record originates from a study of T cell responses to AZD1222 COVID-19 vaccine. Method: immunoSEQ multiplex PCR; TCRdb's copy keeps in-frame clones and lacks some. The sample gives approximately 30,000 clones, around 93% of which show up once; approximately 7.6% is in the top ten. Sequencing used peripheral blood, obtained 28 days after the second AZD1222 dose. This sequence was found in an adult who received the AZD1222 COVID-19 vaccine.

For the CDR3, the DNA is TGTGCCAGCAGCGGACAGATCGACTATGGCTACACCTTC. Protein product: CASSGQIDYGYTF. The gene calls are TRBV6-5 and TRBJ1-2, with D possibly TRBD1 on 6 matching bases. Trimming removed 6 bases at V and 3 bases at J, with 11 bases between. The length of the CDR3 is 13 residues. Per germline, CDR1 MNHEY and CDR2 SVGAGI.